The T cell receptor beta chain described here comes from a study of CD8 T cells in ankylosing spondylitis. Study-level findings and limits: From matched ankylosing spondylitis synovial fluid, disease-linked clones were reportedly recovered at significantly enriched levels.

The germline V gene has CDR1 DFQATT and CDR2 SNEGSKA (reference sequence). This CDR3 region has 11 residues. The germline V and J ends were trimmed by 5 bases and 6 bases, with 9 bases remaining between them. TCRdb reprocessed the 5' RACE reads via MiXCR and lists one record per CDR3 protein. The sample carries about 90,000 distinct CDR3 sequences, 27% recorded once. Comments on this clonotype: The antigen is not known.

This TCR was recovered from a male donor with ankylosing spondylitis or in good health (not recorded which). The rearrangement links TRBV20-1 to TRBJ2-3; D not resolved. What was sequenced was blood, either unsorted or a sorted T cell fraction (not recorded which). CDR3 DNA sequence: TGCAGTGCTCCCTCCCCCGATACGCAGTATTTT. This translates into CSAPSPDTQYF.